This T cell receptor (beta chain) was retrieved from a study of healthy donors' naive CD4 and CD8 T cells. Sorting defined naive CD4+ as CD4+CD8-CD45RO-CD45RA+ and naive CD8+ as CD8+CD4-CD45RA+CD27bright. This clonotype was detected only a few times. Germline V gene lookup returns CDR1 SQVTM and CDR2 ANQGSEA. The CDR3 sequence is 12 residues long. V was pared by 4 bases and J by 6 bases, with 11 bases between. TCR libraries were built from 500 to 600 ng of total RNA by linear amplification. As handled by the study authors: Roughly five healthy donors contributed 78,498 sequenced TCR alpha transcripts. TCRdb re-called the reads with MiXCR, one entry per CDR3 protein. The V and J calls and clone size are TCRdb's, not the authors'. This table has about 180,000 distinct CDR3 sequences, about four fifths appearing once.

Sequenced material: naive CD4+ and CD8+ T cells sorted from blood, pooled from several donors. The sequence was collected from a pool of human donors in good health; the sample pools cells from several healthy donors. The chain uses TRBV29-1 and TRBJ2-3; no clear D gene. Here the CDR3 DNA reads TGCAGCGTTGGTATAATGGCGGATACGCAGTATTTT. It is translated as CSVGIMADTQYF.